The 5 T cell receptor beta chains listed next were all sequenced from one sample in a study of blood T cell repertoires in COVID-19. Measured with immunoSEQ multiplex PCR; TCRdb has only the in-frame clones, and not every one. Of about 270,000 clones in the sample, over 85% were seen once. The sample consisted of PBMCs or T cells enriched from blood (not recorded which). These receptors all stem from a woman aged 60 to 75 who had recovered from COVID-19.

The rearrangement links TRBV18 to TRBJ1-1; D is possibly TRBD1 (5 bases). The germline gives CDR1 KGHSH, CDR2 LQKENI. Between the trimmed V and J ends, which lost 0 bases and 5 bases, there was a span of 16 bases. This CDR3 spans 16 amino acids. The CDR3 DNA reads TGTGCCAGCTCACCACCGGGACTCTCTAAGGTTACTGAAGCTTTCTTT. Translation gives CASSPPGLSKVTEAFF.

This clone is a singleton in its sample. The gene calls are TRBV28 and TRBJ2-7; D is unclear. This CDR3 contains 15 residues. The V end lost 5 bases, the J end lost 3 bases, and 17 bases lay between the germline ends. Germline CDR1 reads MDHEN; CDR2 reads SYDVKM. This chain's CDR3 is CASSGPWLGRYEQYF. CDR3 DNA sequence: TGTGCCAGCAGTGGTCCCTGGTTGGGCCGCTACGAGCAGTACTTC.

About this clone: The same CDR3 arises from other DNA sequences in this sample as well. The rearrangement uses TRBV19 and TRBJ1-1; 8 positions match TRBD1. The trim removed 6 bases at V and 2 bases at J, leaving 5 bases unmatched. The germline gives CDR1 LNHDA, CDR2 SQIVND (reference sequence). The CDR3 loop spans 14 amino acids. The CDR3 DNA reads TGTGCCAGTAGCCCACAGGGGGGTAACACTGAAGCTTTCTTT. Protein sequence: CASSPQGGNTEAFF.

In this sample, this clone turned up once. For the CDR3, the DNA is TGTGCCATGGGACAGAATGATTACGAGCAGTACTTC. Translating gives CAMGQNDYEQYF. The V gene is TRBV10-3, the J gene TRBJ2-7; 7 nucleotides align to TRBD1. In germline, CDR1 is ENHRY, CDR2 SYGVKD. J gave up 4 bases and V 9 bases, and 6 bases lay outside the gene matches. The CDR3 loop spans 12 amino acids.

In this sample, this clone turned up once. The chain carries TRBV10-1 and TRBJ1-3; 8 nucleotides line up with TRBD1. Germline V gene sequence: CDR1 WNHNN, CDR2 SYGVQD (reference sequence). V gave up 4 bases and J gave up 2 bases; unmatched junction bases: 1. The CDR3 sequence is 14 residues long. The CDR3 here is CASSGTGPGNTIYF. The CDR3 DNA reads TGCGCCAGCAGTGGGACAGGGCCTGGAAACACCATATATTTT.